This T cell receptor beta chain derives from a study of patients and donors after allogeneic stem cell transplantation. This clonotype was recorded only once. CDR3 length: 16 residues. The germline V gene encodes CDR1 LNHNV and CDR2 YYDKDF (reference sequence). Trimming took 0 bases from V and 6 from J, leaving 14 bases between them. TCRdb reanalysed the RT-PCR reads using MiXCR and keeps one entry per CDR3 protein. The table has fewer than 180,000 distinct CDR3 sequences, approximately 40% seen once. This receptor was obtained from a human donor who was either an allogeneic HSCT recipient or a stem cell or donor lymphocyte infusion donor (not recorded which). It is not recorded whose cells these are; they may come from a transplant donor. This chain joins TRBV15 and TRBJ1-4; a weak D match, TRBD1 (5 bases). The sequenced sample was blood, either unsorted or a sorted T cell fraction (not recorded which). CDR3 sequence: CATSREMGGPDEKLFF. In DNA, the CDR3 is TGTGCCACCAGCAGAGAAATGGGGGGTCCGGATGAAAAACTGTTTTTT.